Presented here are 21 T cell receptor beta chains from one specimen sequenced in a study of immune evolution from preneoplasia to lung adenocarcinoma. Some clones are missing from TCRdb's copy, which holds only in-frame ones; the method was immunoSEQ multiplex PCR. The sample has around 10,000 clones, approximately 83% seen once. Sequencing input: FFPE normal lung tissue adjacent to the tumor. These receptors were obtained from a person between 55 and 69 years old with lung adenocarcinoma. Some clones in this sample may be carry-over from other donors' samples.

The chain uses TRBV7-2 and TRBJ2-7; D not certain. The CDR3 totals 15 residues. The germline gives CDR1 SGHTA, CDR2 FQGNSA. Trimming pared 6 bases from V and 3 bases from J, leaving 18 bases between. CDR3 residues: CASSPAFSKHYEQYF. DNA of the CDR3: TGTGCCAGCAGTCCAGCATTCAGTAAACACTACGAGCAGTACTTC.

The rearrangement uses TRBV30 and TRBJ1-2; D not certain. Trimming cost V 0 bases and J 0 bases, with 20 bases left between them. CDR3 length: 18 amino acids. Germline V gene lookup returns CDR1 GTSNPN and CDR2 SVGIG (reference sequence). The CDR3 DNA reads as TGTGCCTGGAGTGTACAGCGCACGATGCAGTGGACTAACTATGGCTACACCTTC. It codes for CAWSVQRTMQWTNYGYTF.

This clone was found once. The J gene is TRBJ1-1, the V gene TRBV30, with 10 bases fitting TRBD1. The V gene end was trimmed by 5 bases and the J gene end by 4 bases; junction bases not matched to a gene: 16. Germline V gene data show CDR1 as GTSNPN and CDR2 as SVGIG (reference sequence). This CDR3 contains 17 residues. The CDR3 region has the DNA TGTGCCTGGGGGGGACTCGGGACAGGGGTCAGGAGCACTGAAGCTTTCTTT. Protein: CAWGGLGTGVRSTEAFF.

The chain's CDR3 is CASRTTGGTQYF. CDR3 coding DNA: TGTGCCAGCAGGACGACAGGGGGGACCCAGTACTTC. The V and J genes are TRBV2 and TRBJ2-5; 9 bases are a match to TRBD1. Germline V lookup: CDR1 SNHLY, CDR2 FYNNEI. Trimming at V came to 6 bases and at J to 7 bases, leaving 3 bases not matched to a gene. This CDR3 is built from 12 residues.

A few counts support this clone. V usage is TRBV5-1 and J usage is TRBJ2-3; 8 positions match TRBD1. The V and J ends lost 4 bases and 6 bases, in that order; junction bases with no gene match: 4. Germline CDR1 and CDR2: SGHRS and YFSETQ. The CDR3 is 13 amino acids. The CDR3 DNA follows: TGCGCCAGCAGCGCCCGACAGGGGGATACGCAGTATTTT. Its translation: CASSARQGDTQYF.

V gene TRBV7-6 combines with J gene TRBJ2-1; 7 nucleotides line up with TRBD2. J was trimmed by 6 bases and V by 4 bases; bases with no gene match: 3. The CDR3 is 13 residues long. Germline CDR1 is SGHVS and CDR2 is FNYEAQ. The CDR3, as DNA: TGTGCCAGCAGCTCGTTAGCGGGCAATGAGCAGTTCTTC. Encoded protein: CASSSLAGNEQFF.

This sequence joins TRBV18 and TRBJ1-5; D possibly corresponds to TRBD1 (5 bases). With 3 bases removed from V and 6 bases from J, the gap between germline ends came to 15 bases. This CDR3 region has 15 residues. Germline V gene sequence: CDR1 KGHSH, CDR2 LQKENI. The CDR3 sequence: CASSPGRDQGQPQHF. The CDR3 region has the DNA TGTGCCAGCTCACCGGGTAGGGACCAGGGTCAGCCCCAGCATTTT. Variable domain in full (rest from reference TRBV18 and TRBJ1-5): NAGVMQNPRHLVRRRGQEARLRCSPMKGHSHVYWYRQLPEEGLKFMVYLQKENIIDESGMPKERFSAEFPKEGPSILRIQQVVRGDSAAYFCASSPGRDQGQPQHFGDGTRLSIL.

This clone was observed a few times. The V call is TRBV18, the J call TRBJ2-5; D not resolved. This CDR3 comprises 13 residues. Trimming left V 5 bases short and J 4 bases short, with 11 bases between. The germline V gene has CDR1 KGHSH and CDR2 LQKENI. In DNA form, the CDR3 reads TGTGCCAGCTCATCGGGTTCAGGAGAGACCCAGTACTTC. This translates into CASSSGSGETQYF.

The rearrangement links TRBV7-9 to TRBJ1-3; 7 bases match TRBD1. CDR1 and CDR2 (germline): SEHNR, FQNEAQ (reference sequence). V shed 5 bases and J 2 bases; nucleotides not matched to a gene: 9. This CDR3 contains 16 residues. Here the CDR3 DNA reads TGTGCCAGCAGCCCGGTTCAGGGGGTGGCTGGAAACACCATATATTTT. Its translation is CASSPVQGVAGNTIYF.

This clone was seen a handful of times. This chain connects TRBV7-9 to TRBJ2-3; D possibly uses TRBD1 or TRBD2 (5 bases each). Germline loops: CDR1 SEHNR, CDR2 FQNEAQ (reference sequence). The CDR3 contains 16 residues. V dropped 5 bases and J dropped 4 bases, with 19 bases sitting between them. The CDR3 nucleotides are TGTGCCAGCAGCCCCAGGCGAGGGGATATCGCAGATACGCAGTATTTT. This translates into CASSPRRGDIADTQYF.

This clone was seen a few times. This rearrangement joins TRBV7-2 to TRBJ2-5, with a weak D call TRBD1 (5 bases). The CDR3 is 13 amino acids. Trimming shortened V by 4 bases and J by 7 bases, and 13 bases separated the two germline ends. Per germline, CDR1 SGHTA and CDR2 FQGNSA. The CDR3 DNA sequence: TGTGCCAGCAGCTCGGACCCAACAGGGACCCAGTACTTC. It translates to CASSSDPTGTQYF.

Relative to its sample, this clone is medium-sized (0.01 to 0.1%). The chain couples TRBV2 to TRBJ1-1; 8 bases are a match to TRBD1. The CDR3 has 12 residues. Looked up from germline, CDR1 is SNHLY and CDR2 is FYNNEI. The V segment lost 11 bases and the J segment 3 bases; nucleotides outside the gene matches: 5. CDR3 amino acids: CASDRGYTEAFF. The CDR3 DNA follows: TGTGCCTCCGACAGGGGATACACTGAAGCTTTCTTT.

The V gene is TRBV19, the J gene TRBJ2-1, with D uncertain. V was pared by 4 bases and J by 2 bases, with 18 bases between. Germline CDR1 and CDR2: LNHDA and SQIVND (reference sequence). CDR3 size: 17 residues. The CDR3 loop is CASSTLDLGRTYNEQFF. CDR3 DNA: TGTGCCAGTAGTACCCTAGATTTGGGTCGAACCTACAATGAGCAGTTCTTC.

The chain employs TRBV5-4 and TRBJ2-6; no clear D gene. The CDR3 runs to 16 residues. The V end lost 4 bases, the J end lost 1 base, and 12 bases lay between the germline ends. CDR1 is SGHNT and CDR2 is YYREEE in the germline V gene (reference sequence). Here the CDR3 reads CASSPLRPSGANVLTF. The CDR3 DNA is TGTGCCAGCAGCCCTCTGCGACCGTCTGGGGCCAACGTCCTGACTTTC.

The chain employs TRBV28 and TRBJ2-6; a weak D match, TRBD1 (7 bases). The germline CDR1 and CDR2 sequences are MDHEN and SYDVKM. Trimming took off 7 bases at V and 0 bases at J, with 16 bases between the two ends. CDR3 length: 17 residues. CDR3 region: CASKIAGQTSGANVLTF. The CDR3 DNA sequence: TGTGCCAGCAAGATCGCGGGACAGACCTCTGGGGCCAACGTCCTGACTTTC.

This clone was detected only once. The rearrangement joins TRBV19 to TRBJ2-7, with 9 bases that match TRBD1. This CDR3 has 14 residues. Germline CDR1 LNHDA, CDR2 SQIVND (reference sequence). Trimming removed 6 bases from V and 2 bases from J; junction bases left unmatched: 5. CDR3 loop: CASRTGGFPYEQYF. In DNA form, the CDR3 reads TGTGCCAGTAGGACAGGGGGGTTTCCCTACGAGCAGTACTTC.

The V gene is TRBV6-1, the J gene TRBJ2-2; D uncertain. Germline loops: CDR1 MNHNS, CDR2 SASEGT. The CDR3 is 14 residues long. Trimming removed 6 bases from V and 4 bases from J, with 12 bases in between. The DNA for the CDR3 is TGTGCCAGCAGCGAGGTGGCCGGCACCGGGGAGCTGTTTTTT. This translates into CASSEVAGTGELFF.

The V and J genes are TRBV28 and TRBJ1-1, with 7 bases lining up with TRBD1. This CDR3 is built from 14 residues. Unmatched junction bases numbered 4, after V lost 2 bases and J lost 4 bases. The germline V gene has CDR1 MDHEN and CDR2 SYDVKM. CDR3: CASSLGDRATEAFF. The CDR3 DNA follows: TGTGCCAGCAGTTTAGGCGACAGGGCCACTGAAGCTTTCTTT.

The V gene is TRBV10-2, the J gene TRBJ2-3; D is unclear. Germline V gene lookup returns CDR1 WSHSY and CDR2 SAAADI. The CDR3 extends over 16 amino acids. Trimming removed 5 bases from V and 1 base from J, with 16 bases in between. The CDR3 is CASSFFVYSRTDTQYF. In nucleotides, the CDR3 is TGCGCCAGCAGTTTCTTTGTCTACTCCCGCACAGATACGCAGTATTTT.

The chain uses TRBV4-1 and TRBJ2-3; D is unclear. CDR1 is MGHRA and CDR2 is YSYEKL in the germline V gene. The CDR3 sequence is 14 residues long. With 5 bases removed from V and 4 bases from J, the gap between germline ends came to 13 bases. CDR3 residues: CASSRAGRADTQYF. CDR3 in DNA: TGCGCCAGCAGCAGGGCCGGTCGGGCAGATACGCAGTATTTT.

The chain combines TRBV6-6 with TRBJ2-1, with a weak D call TRBD2 (6 bases). This CDR3 spans 15 amino acids. CDR1 and CDR2 from the germline V gene are MNHNY and SVGAGI (reference sequence). V was trimmed by 5 bases and J by 4 bases, leaving 15 bases between them. The CDR3 region has the DNA TGTGCCAGCAGTGGAAAAGGAGGGCAGTACAATGAGCAGTTCTTC. This sequence encodes CASSGKGGQYNEQFF.